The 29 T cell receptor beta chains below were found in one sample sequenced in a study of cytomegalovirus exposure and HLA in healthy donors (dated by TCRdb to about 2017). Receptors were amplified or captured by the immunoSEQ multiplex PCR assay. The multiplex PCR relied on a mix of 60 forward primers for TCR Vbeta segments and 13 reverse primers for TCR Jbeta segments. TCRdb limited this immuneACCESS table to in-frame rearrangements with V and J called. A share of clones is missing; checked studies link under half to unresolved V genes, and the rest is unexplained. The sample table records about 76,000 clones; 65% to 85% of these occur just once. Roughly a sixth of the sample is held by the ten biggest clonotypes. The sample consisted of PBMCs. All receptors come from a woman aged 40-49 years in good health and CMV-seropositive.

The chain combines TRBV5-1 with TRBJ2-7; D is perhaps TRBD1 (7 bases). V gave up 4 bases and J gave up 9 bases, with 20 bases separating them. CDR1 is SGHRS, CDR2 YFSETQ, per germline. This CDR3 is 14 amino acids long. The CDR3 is CASSPGDRLVGQYF. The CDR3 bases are TGCGCCAGCAGCCCTGGGGACAGACTAGTCGGGCAGTACTTC. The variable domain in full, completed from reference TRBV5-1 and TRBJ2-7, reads KAGVTQTPRYLIKTRGQQVTLSCSPISGHRSVSWYQQTPGQGLQFLFEYFSETQRNKGNFPGRFSGRQFSNSRSEMNVSTLELGDSALYLCASSPGDRLVGQYFGPGTRLTVT.

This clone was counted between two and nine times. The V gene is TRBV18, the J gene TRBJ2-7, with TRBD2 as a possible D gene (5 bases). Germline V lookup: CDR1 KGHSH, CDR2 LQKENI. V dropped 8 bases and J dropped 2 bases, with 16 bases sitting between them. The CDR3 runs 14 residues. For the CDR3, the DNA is TGTGCCAGCGGCGACCGGGAACCTCCCTACGAGCAGTACTTC. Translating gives CASGDREPPYEQYF.

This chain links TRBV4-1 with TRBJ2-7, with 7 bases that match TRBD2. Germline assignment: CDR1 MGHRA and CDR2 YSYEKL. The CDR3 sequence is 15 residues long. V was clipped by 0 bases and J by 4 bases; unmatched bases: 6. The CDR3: CASSQDSQGGYEQYF. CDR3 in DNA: TGCGCCAGCAGCCAAGATAGTCAGGGAGGGTACGAGCAGTACTTC.

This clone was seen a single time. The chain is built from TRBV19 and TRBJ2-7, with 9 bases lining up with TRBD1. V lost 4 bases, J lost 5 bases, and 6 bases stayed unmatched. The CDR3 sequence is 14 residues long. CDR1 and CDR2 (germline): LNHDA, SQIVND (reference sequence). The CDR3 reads CASSTTGGGHEQYF. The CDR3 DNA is TGTGCCAGTAGTACGACAGGGGGAGGACACGAGCAGTACTTC.

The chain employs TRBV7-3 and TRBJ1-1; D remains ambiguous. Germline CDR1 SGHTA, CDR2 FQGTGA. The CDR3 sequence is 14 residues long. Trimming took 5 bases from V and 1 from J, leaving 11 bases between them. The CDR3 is CASSPPGENTEAFF. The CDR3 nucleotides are TGTGCCAGCAGCCCCCCGGGAGAGAACACTGAAGCTTTCTTT. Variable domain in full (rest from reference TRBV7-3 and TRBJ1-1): GAGVSQTPSNKVTEKGKYVELRCDPISGHTALYWYRQSLGQGPEFLIYFQGTGAADDSGLPNDRFFAVRPEGSVSTLKIQRTERGDSAVYLCASSPPGENTEAFFGQGTRLTVV.

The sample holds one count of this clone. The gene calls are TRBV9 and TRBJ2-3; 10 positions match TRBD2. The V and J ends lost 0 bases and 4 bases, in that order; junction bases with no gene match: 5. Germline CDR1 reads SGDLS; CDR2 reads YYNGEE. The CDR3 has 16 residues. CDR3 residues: CASSVGGAGGADTQYF. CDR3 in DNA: TGTGCCAGCAGCGTAGGGGGAGCGGGGGGGGCAGATACGCAGTATTTT.

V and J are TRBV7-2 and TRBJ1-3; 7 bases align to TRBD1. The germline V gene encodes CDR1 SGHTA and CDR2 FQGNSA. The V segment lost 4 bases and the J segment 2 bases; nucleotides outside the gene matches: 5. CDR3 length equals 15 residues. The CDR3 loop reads CASSSRGATGNTIYF. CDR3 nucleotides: TGTGCCAGCAGCTCCAGGGGGGCGACTGGAAACACCATATATTTT.

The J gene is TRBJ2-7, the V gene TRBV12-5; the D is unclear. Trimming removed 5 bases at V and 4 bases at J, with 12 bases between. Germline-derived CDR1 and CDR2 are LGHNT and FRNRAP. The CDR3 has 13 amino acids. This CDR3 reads CASGPGFRYEQYF. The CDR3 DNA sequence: TGTGCTAGTGGTCCCGGGTTCCGATACGAGCAGTACTTC.

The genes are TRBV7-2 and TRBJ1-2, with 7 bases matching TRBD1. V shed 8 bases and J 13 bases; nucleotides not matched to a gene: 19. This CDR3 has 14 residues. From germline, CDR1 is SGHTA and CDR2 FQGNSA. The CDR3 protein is CASSTSRDSRMVTF. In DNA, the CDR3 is TGTGCCAGCTCCACCTCCCGGGACAGCCGAATGGTCACCTTC.

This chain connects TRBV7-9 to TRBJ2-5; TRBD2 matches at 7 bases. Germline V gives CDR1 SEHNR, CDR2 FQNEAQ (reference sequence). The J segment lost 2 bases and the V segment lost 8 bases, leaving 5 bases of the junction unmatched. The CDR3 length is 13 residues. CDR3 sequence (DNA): TGTGCCAGCGGGGGTAGCGGGCAAGAGACCCAGTACTTC. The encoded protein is CASGGSGQETQYF.

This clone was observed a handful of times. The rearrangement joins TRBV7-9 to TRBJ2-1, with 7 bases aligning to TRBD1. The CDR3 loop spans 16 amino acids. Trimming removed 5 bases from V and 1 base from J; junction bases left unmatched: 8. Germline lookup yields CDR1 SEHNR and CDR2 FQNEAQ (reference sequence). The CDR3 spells CASSPQTGQSYNEQFF. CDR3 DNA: TGTGCCAGCAGCCCGCAGACAGGGCAGTCCTACAATGAGCAGTTCTTC. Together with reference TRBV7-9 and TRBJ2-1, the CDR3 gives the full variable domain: DTGVSQNPRHKITKRGQNVTFRCDPISEHNRLYWYRQTLGQGPEFLTYFQNEAQLEKSRLLSDRFSAERPKGSFSTLEIQRTEQGDSAMYLCASSPQTGQSYNEQFFGPGTRLTVL.

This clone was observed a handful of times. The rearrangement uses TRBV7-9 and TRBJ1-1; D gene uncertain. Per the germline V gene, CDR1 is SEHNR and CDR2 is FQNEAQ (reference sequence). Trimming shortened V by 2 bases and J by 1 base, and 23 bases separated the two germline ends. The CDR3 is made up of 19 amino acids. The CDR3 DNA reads TGTGCCAGCAGCTTATCTGTTATGAGGGCCCGCCCAAGGAACACTGAAGCTTTCTTT. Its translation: CASSLSVMRARPRNTEAFF.

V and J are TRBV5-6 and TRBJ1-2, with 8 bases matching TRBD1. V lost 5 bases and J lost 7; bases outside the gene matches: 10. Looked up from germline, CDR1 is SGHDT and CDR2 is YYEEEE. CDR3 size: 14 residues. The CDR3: CASRGTGRGLGYTF. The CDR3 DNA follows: TGTGCCAGCAGGGGGACAGGCCGGGGTCTTGGCTACACCTTC.

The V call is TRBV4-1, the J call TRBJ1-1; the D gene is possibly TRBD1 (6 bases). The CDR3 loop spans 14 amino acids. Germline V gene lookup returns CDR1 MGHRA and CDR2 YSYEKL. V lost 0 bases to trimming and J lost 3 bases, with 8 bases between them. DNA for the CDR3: TGCGCCAGCAGCCAAGAGACAGGTTACACTGAAGCTTTCTTT. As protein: CASSQETGYTEAFF.

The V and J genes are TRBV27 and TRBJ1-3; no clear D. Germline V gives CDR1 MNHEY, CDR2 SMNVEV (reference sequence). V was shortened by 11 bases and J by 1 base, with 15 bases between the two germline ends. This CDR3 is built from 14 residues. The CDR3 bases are TGTGCCCCATCCGCGGCCTTTTCTGGAAACACCATATATTTT. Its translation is CAPSAAFSGNTIYF.

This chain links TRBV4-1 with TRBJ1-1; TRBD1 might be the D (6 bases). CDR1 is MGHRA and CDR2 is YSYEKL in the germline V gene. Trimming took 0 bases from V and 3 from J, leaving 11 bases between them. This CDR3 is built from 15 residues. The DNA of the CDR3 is TGCGCCAGCAGCCAAGATCAGGACAGCTACACTGAAGCTTTCTTT. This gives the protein CASSQDQDSYTEAFF.

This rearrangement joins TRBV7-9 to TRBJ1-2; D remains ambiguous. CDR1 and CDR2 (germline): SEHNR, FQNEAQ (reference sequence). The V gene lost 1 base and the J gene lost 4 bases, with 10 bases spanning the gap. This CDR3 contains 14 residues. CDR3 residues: CASSLGGSPYGYTF. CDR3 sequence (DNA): TGTGCCAGCAGCTTAGGAGGGTCCCCCTATGGCTACACCTTC.

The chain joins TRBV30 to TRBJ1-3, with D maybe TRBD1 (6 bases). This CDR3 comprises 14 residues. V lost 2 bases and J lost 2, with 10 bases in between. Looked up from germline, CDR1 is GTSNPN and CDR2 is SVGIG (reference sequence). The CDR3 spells CAWSLGAAGNTIYF. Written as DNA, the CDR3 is TGTGCCTGGAGTTTGGGGGCTGCTGGAAACACCATATATTTT.

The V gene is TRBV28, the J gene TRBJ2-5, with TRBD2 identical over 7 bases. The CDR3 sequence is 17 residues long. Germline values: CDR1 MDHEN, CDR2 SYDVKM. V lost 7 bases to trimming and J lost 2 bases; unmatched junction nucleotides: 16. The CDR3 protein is CASTQGRAGSGQETQYF. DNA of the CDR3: TGTGCCAGCACCCAAGGGAGGGCAGGGTCAGGGCAAGAGACCCAGTACTTC.

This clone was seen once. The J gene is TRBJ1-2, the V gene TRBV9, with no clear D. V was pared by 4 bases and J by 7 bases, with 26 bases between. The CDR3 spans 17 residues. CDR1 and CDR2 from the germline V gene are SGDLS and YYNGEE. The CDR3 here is CASSPPGLSPSKVGYTF. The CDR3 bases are TGTGCCAGCAGCCCTCCCGGACTGAGTCCCTCAAAGGTTGGCTACACCTTC. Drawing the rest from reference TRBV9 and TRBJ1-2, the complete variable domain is DSGVTQTPKHLITATGQRVTLRCSPRSGDLSVYWYQQSLDQGLQFLIQYYNGEERAKGNILERFSAQQFPDLHSELNLSSLELGDSALYFCASSPPGLSPSKVGYTFGSGTRLTVV.

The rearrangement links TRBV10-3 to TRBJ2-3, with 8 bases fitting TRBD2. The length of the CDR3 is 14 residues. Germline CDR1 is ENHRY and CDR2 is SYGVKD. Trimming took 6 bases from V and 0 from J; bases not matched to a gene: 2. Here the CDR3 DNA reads TGTGCCATCAGACTAGCGGCTAGCACAGATACGCAGTATTTT. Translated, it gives CAIRLAASTDTQYF.

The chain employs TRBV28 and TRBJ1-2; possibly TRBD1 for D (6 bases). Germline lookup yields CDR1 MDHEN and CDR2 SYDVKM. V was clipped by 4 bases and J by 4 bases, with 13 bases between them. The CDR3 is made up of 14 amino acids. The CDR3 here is CASSYRDTFYGYTF. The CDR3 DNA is TGTGCCAGCAGTTACCGGGACACCTTCTATGGCTACACCTTC.

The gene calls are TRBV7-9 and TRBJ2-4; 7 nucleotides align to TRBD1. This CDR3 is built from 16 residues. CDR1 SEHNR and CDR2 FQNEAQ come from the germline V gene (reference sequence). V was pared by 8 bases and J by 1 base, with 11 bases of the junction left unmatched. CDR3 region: CASDLLDRVAKNIQYF. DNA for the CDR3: TGTGCCAGCGACTTGCTCGACAGGGTGGCCAAAAACATTCAGTACTTC. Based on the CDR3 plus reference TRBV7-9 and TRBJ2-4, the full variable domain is DTGVSQNPRHKITKRGQNVTFRCDPISEHNRLYWYRQTLGQGPEFLTYFQNEAQLEKSRLLSDRFSAERPKGSFSTLEIQRTEQGDSAMYLCASDLLDRVAKNIQYFGAGTRLSVL.

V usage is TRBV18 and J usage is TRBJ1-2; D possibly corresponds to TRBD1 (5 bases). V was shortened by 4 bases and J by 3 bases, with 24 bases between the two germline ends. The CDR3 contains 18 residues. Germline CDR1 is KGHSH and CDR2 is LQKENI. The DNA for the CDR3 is TGTGCCAGCTCACTCCTAGGTGCCAAACTGGGACTGGACTATGGCTACACCTTC. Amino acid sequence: CASSLLGAKLGLDYGYTF.

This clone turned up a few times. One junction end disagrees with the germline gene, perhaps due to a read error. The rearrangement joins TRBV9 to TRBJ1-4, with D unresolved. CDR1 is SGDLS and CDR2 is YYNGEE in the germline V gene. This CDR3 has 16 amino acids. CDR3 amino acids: CAISVVSTSTNEKLFF. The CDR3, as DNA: TGTGCCATCAGCGTAGTTTCGACTTCAACTAATGAAAAACTGTTTTTT.

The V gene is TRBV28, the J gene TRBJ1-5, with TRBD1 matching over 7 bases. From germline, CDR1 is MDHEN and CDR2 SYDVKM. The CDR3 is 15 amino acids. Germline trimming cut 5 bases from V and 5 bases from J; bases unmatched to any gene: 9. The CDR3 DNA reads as TGTGCCAGCAGTCTACTTTACAGGGGAGATCAGCCCCAGCATTTT. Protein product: CASSLLYRGDQPQHF.

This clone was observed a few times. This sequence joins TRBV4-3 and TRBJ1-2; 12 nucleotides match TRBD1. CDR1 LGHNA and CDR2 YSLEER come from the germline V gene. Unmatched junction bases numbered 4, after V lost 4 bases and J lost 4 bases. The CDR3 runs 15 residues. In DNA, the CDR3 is TGCGCCAGCAGCCCGGGACAGGGGGCGAGCTATGGCTACACCTTC. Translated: CASSPGQGASYGYTF.

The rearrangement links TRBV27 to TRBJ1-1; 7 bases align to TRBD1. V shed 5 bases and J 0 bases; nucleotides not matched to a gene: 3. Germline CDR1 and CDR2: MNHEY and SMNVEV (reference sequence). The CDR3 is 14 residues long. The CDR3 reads CASSRRGLNTEAFF. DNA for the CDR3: TGTGCCAGCAGTCGCAGGGGGTTGAACACTGAAGCTTTCTTT.

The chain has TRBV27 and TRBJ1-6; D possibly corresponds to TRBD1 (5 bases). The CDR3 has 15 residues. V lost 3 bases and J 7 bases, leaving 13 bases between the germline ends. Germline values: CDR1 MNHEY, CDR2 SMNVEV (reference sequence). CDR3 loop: CASSFRGFGNSPLHF. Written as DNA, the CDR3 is TGTGCCAGCAGTTTTCGGGGGTTCGGCAATTCACCCCTCCACTTT.